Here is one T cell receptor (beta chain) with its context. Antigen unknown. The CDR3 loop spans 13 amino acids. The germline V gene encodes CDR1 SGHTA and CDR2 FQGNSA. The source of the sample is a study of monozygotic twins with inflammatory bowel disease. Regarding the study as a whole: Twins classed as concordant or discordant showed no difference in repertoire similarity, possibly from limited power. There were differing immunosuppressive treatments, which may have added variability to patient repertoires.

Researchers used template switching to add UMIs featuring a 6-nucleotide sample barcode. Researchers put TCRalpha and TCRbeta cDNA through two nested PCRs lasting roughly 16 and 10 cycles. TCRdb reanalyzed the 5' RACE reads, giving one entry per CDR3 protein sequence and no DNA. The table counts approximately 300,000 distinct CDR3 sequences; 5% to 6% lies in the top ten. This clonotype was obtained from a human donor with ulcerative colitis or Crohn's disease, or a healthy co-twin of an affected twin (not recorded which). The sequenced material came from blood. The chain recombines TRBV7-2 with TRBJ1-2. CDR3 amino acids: CASRLDGNYGYTF.